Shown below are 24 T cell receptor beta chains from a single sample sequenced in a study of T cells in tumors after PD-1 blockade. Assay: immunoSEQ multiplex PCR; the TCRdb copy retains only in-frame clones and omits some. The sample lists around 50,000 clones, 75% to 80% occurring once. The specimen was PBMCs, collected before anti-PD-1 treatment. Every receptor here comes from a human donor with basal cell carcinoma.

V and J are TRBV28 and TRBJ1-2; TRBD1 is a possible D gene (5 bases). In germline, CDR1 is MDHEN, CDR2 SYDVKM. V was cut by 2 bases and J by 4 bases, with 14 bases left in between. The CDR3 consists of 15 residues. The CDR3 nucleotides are TGTGCCAGCAGTTTAGGGGCCCCGGGGACCTATGGCTACACCTTC. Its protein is CASSLGAPGTYGYTF.

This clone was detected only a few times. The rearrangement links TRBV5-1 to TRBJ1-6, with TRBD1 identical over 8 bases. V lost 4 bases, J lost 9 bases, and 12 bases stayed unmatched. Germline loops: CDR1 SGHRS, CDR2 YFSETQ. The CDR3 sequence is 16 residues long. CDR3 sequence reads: CASSPDRGDWGSPLHF. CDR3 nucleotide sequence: TGCGCCAGCAGCCCTGACAGGGGAGACTGGGGTTCACCCCTCCACTTT.

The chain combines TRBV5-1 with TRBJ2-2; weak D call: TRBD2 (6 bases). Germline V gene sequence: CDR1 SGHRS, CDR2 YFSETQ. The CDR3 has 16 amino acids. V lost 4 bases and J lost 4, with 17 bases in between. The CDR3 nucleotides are TGCGCCAGCAGCCCCGGACCAGGGACTGGCACCGGGGAGCTGTTTTTT. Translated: CASSPGPGTGTGELFF.

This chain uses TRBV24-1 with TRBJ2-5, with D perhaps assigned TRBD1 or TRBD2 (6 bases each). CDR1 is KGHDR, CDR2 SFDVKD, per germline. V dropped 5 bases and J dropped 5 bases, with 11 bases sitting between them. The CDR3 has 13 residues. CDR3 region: CATSGGGRETQYF. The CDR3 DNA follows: TGTGCCACCAGTGGAGGGGGGCGGGAGACCCAGTACTTC.

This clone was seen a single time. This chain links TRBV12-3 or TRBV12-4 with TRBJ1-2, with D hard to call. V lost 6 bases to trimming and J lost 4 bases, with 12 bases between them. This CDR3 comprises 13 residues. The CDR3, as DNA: TGTGCCAGCAGCTCCACTGCTCGCTATGGCTACACCTTC. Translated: CASSSTARYGYTF.

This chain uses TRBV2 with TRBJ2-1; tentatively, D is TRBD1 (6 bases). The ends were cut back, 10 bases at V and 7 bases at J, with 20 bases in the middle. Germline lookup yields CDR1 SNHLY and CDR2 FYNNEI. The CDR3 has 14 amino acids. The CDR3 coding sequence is TGTGCCAATTCGCGCGACAGGTCTGAGAATGAGCAGTTCTTC. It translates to CANSRDRSENEQFF. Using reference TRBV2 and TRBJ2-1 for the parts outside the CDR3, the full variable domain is EPEVTQTPSHQVTQMGQEVILRCVPISNHLYFYWYRQILGQKVEFLVSFYNNEISEKSEIFDDQFSVERPDGSNFTLKIRSTKLEDSAMYFCANSRDRSENEQFFGPGTRLTVL.

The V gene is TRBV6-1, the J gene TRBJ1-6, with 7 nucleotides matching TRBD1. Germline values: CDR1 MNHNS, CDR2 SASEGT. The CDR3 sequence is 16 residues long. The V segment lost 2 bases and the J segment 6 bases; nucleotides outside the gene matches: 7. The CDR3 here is CASSEPTGVSNSPLHF. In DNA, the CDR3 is TGTGCCAGCAGTGAACCCACAGGGGTATCTAATTCACCCCTCCACTTT.

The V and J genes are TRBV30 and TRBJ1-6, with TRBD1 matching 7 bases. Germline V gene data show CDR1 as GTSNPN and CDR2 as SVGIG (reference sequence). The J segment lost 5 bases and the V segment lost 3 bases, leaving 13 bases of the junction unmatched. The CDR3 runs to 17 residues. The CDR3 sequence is CAWRANRGERDNSPLHF. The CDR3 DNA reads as TGTGCCTGGAGAGCTAACAGGGGAGAGCGCGATAATTCACCCCTCCACTTT.

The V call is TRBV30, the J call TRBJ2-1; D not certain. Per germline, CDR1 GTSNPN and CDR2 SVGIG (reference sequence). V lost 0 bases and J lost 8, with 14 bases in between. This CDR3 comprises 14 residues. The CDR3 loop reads CAWSVGAHSYEQFF. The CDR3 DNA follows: TGTGCCTGGAGTGTAGGTGCCCATTCCTATGAGCAGTTCTTC.

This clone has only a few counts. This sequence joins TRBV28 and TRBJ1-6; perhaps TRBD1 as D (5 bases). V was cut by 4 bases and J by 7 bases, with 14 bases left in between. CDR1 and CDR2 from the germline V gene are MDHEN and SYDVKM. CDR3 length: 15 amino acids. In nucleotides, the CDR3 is TGTGCCAGCAGTTGGGATGGGGCAGTCAATTCACCCCTCCACTTT. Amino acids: CASSWDGAVNSPLHF. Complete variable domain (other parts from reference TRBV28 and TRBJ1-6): DVKVTQSSRYLVKRTGEKVFLECVQDMDHENMFWYRQDPGLGLRLIYFSYDVKMKEKGDIPEGYSVSREKKERFSLILESASTNQTSMYLCASSWDGAVNSPLHFGNGTRLTVT.

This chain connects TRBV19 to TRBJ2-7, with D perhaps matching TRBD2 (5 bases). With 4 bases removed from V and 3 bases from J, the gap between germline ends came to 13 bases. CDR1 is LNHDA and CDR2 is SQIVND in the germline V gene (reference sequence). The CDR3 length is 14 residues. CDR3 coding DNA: TGTGCCAGTAGTACGCCGGGGAAGAGCTACGAGCAGTACTTC. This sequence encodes CASSTPGKSYEQYF.

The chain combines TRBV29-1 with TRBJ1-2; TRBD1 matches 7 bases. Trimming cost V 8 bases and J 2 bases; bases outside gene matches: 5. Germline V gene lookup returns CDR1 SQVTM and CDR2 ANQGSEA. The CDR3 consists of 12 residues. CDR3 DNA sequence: TGCAGCACCGGGACAGAGAACTATGGCTACACCTTC. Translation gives CSTGTENYGYTF.

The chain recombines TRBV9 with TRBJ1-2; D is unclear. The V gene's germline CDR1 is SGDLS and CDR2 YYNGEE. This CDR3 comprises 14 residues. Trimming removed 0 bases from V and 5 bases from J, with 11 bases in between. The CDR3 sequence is CASSVGGVGYGYTF. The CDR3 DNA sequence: TGTGCCAGCAGCGTAGGGGGTGTGGGGTATGGCTACACCTTC.

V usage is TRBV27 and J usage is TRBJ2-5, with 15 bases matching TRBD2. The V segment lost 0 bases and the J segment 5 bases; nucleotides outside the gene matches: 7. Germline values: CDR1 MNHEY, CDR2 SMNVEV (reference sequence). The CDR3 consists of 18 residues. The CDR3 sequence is CASSLSYGTSGRRETQYF. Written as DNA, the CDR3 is TGTGCCAGCAGTTTATCGTATGGGACTAGCGGGAGGAGGGAGACCCAGTACTTC.

CDR3 coding DNA: TGCGCCAGCAGCCCTAGAACACAGGGATCAGGAAACACCATATATTTT. Translation gives CASSPRTQGSGNTIYF. The chain combines TRBV5-1 with TRBJ1-3; D is possibly TRBD1 (6 bases). V was shortened by 4 bases and J by 4 bases, with 18 bases between the two germline ends. Germline V gives CDR1 SGHRS, CDR2 YFSETQ. The CDR3 has 16 amino acids.

Here the CDR3 reads CASEASGGLDTQYF. The CDR3 coding sequence is TGTGCCAGCGAGGCTAGCGGGGGTTTAGATACGCAGTATTTT. The chain links TRBV28 to TRBJ2-3, with 10 bases lining up with TRBD2. This CDR3 contains 14 residues. Germline V lookup: CDR1 MDHEN, CDR2 SYDVKM. The ends lost 8 bases at V and 5 bases at J; junction bases unmatched: 7. The complete variable domain, with remaining parts taken from reference TRBV28 and TRBJ2-3, reads DVKVTQSSRYLVKRTGEKVFLECVQDMDHENMFWYRQDPGLGLRLIYFSYDVKMKEKGDIPEGYSVSREKKERFSLILESASTNQTSMYLCASEASGGLDTQYFGPGTRLTVL.

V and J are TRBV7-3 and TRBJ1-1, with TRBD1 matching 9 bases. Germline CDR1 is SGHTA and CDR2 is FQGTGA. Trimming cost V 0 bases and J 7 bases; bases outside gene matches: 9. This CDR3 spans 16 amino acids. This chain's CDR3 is CASSLTRPGQGVEAFF. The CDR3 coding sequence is TGTGCCAGCAGCTTAACGAGGCCGGGACAGGGCGTTGAAGCTTTCTTT.

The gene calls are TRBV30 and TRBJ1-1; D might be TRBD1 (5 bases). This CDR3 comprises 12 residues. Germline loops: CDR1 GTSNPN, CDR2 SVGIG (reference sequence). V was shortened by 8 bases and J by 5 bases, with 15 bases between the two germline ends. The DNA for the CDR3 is TGTGCCGCTGGGGGAGGTTTGACTGAAGCTTTCTTT. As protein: CAAGGGLTEAFF.

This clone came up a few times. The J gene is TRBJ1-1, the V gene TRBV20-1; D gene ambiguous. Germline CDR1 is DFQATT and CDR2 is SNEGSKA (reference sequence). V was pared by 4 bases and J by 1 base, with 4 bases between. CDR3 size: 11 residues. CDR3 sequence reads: CSATGNTEAFF. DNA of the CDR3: TGCAGTGCTACCGGGAACACTGAAGCTTTCTTT.

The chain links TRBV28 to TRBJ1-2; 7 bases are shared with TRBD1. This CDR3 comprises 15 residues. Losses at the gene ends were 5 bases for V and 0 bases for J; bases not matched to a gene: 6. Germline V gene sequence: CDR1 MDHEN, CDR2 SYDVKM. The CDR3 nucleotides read TGTGCCAGCAGTCACGGACAGGCTGCTAACTATGGCTACACCTTC. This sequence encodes CASSHGQAANYGYTF.

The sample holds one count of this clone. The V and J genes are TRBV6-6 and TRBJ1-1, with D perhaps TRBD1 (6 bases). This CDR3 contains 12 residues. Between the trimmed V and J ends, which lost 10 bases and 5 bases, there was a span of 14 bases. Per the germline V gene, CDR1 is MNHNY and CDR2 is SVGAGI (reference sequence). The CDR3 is CATREGETEAFF. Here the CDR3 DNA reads TGTGCCACCAGGGAGGGGGAGACTGAAGCTTTCTTT.

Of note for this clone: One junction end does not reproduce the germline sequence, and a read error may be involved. For the CDR3, the DNA is TGTGCCGTCAGACAGGGGGACCGTCTTGACACTGAAGCTTTCTTT. Protein product: CAVRQGDRLDTEAFF. The rearrangement uses TRBV10-3 and TRBJ1-1; 9 nucleotides line up with TRBD1. The CDR3 is 15 amino acids. Germline lookup yields CDR1 ENHRY and CDR2 SYGVKD.

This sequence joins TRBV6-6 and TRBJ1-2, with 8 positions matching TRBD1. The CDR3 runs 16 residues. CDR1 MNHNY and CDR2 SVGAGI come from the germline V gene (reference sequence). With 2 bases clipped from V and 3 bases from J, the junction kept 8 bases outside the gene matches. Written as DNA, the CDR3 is TGTGCCAGCAGTTACGTCTTCGCAGGGGGCGACTATGGCTACACCTTC. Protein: CASSYVFAGGDYGYTF.

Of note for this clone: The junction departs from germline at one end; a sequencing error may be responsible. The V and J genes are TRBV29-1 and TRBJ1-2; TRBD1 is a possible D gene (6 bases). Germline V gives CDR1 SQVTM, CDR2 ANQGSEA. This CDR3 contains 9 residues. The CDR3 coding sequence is TGCAGCGTTGACTTGGGGGGCCGCTTC. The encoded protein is CSVDLGGRF.